The following is a TCR beta chain sequence with its context. Its matching antigen is unknown. CDR3 length: 17 amino acids. CDR1 and CDR2 from the germline V gene are SQVTM and ANQGSEA. The V end was cut by 4 bases, the J end by 7 bases, with 28 bases between. The data derive from a study of T cell responses to AZD1222 COVID-19 vaccine. Second-dose timings of about 4 or about 12 weeks were pooled. Study results and caveats: A mostly white British donor set with more females was recruited, and clonal diversity was possibly underestimated.

The protocol was immunoSEQ multiplex PCR, while the TCRdb copy is restricted to in-frame clones and leaves out a portion. The table records 150,000 to 200,000 clones, approximately 90% of them present only once. The genes are TRBV29-1 and TRBJ1-1, with TRBD1 as a possible D gene (5 bases). The receptor comes from an adult who received the AZD1222 COVID-19 vaccine. The starting material was peripheral blood, obtained 28 days after the second AZD1222 dose. This CDR3 is CSVVALRHSKLRGEAFF. In DNA, the CDR3 is TGCAGCGTTGTGGCACTTCGCCACAGCAAGCTGAGGGGTGAAGCTTTCTTT. The complete variable domain, with remaining parts taken from reference TRBV29-1 and TRBJ1-1, reads SAVISQKPSRDICQRGTSLTIQCQVDSQVTMMFWYRQQPGQSLTLIATANQGSEATYESGFVIDKFPISRPNLTFSTLTVSNMSPEDSSIYLCSVVALRHSKLRGEAFFGQGTRLTVV.